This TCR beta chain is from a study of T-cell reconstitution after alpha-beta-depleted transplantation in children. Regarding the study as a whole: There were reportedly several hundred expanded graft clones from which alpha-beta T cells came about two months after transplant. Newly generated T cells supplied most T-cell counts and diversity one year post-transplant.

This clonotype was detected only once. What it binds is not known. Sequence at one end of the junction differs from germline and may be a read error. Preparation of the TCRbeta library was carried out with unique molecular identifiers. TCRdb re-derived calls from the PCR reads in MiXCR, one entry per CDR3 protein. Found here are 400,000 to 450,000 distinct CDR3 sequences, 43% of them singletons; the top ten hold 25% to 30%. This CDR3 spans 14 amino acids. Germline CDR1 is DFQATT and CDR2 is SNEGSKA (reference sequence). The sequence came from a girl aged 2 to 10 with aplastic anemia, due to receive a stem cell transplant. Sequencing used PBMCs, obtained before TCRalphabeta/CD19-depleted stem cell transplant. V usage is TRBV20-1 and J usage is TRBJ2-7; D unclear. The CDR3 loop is CCARDPDGTYEQYF. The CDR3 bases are TGCTGTGCTAGAGATCCCGACGGTACCTACGAGCAGTACTTC.